This TCR beta chain comes out of a study of cytomegalovirus exposure and HLA in healthy donors. On this clone itself: Its antigen is undetermined.

The V end was cut by 6 bases, the J end by 4 bases, with 9 bases between. The CDR3 length is 12 residues. Germline V gene data show CDR1 as LNHDA and CDR2 as SQIVND (reference sequence). PCR involved 60 Vbeta and 13 Jbeta primers. The protocol was immunoSEQ multiplex PCR, while the TCRdb copy is restricted to in-frame clones and leaves out a portion. The sample lists 52,000 or so clones; 70% to 80% were seen once. The study, taken as a whole, reports: Common viral pathogens (according to a later analysis) appeared linked to several of the most significant clusters. Rates of TCR association differed by HLA locus in a later analysis, with DRB1 highest and HLA-C lowest. While the bulk of TCR sequences proved rare, some public TCRs turned up in many donors.

Material: PBMCs. The rearrangement uses TRBV19 and TRBJ1-2; possible D gene TRBD1, 5 bases. The sequence derives from a woman aged 40-49 years in good health and CMV-seropositive. In DNA, the CDR3 is TGTGCCAGTAGCCGGACACGCTATGGCTACACCTTC. Protein sequence: CASSRTRYGYTF.